Shown below are 18 T cell receptor beta chains from a single sample sequenced in a study of OX40 agonist ivuxolimab in advanced cancers. Data came from immunoSEQ multiplex PCR; TCRdb stores just in-frame clones and leaves some out. Here the sample spans 30,000 to 40,000 clones, around 79% being singletons. The starting material was CD4+ or CD8+ T cells sorted from blood, obtained in a trial of the OX40 agonist ivuxolimab. Every receptor here comes from an adult with an advanced solid tumor such as melanoma, head and neck, liver or kidney cancer.

This clone was observed a single time. The chain recombines TRBV30 with TRBJ1-3; D possibly corresponds to TRBD1 (6 bases). Looked up from germline, CDR1 is GTSNPN and CDR2 is SVGIG (reference sequence). The CDR3 has 15 residues. V lost 1 base, J lost 8 bases, and 18 bases lay in between. This CDR3 is CAWSGQEGVRDTIYF. DNA of the CDR3: TGTGCCTGGAGTGGACAGGAGGGGGTTAGGGACACCATATATTTT.

The gene calls are TRBV2 and TRBJ2-3; no definite D call. Germline V gene data show CDR1 as SNHLY and CDR2 as FYNNEI. The CDR3 loop spans 12 amino acids. Trimming shortened V by 3 bases and J by 1 base, and 2 bases separated the two germline ends. CDR3 sequence: CASSEGTDTQYF. CDR3 in DNA: TGTGCCAGCAGTGAGGGCACAGATACGCAGTATTTT. The whole variable domain, remainder taken from reference TRBV2 and TRBJ2-3, is EPEVTQTPSHQVTQMGQEVILRCVPISNHLYFYWYRQILGQKVEFLVSFYNNEISEKSEIFDDQFSVERPDGSNFTLKIRSTKLEDSAMYFCASSEGTDTQYFGPGTRLTVL.

The V call is TRBV6-5, the J call TRBJ2-3; D call uncertain. Germline V gives CDR1 MNHEY, CDR2 SVGAGI. V was pared by 2 bases and J by 6 bases, with 15 bases between. This CDR3 comprises 15 residues. Here the CDR3 reads CASSYGRPTGDTQYF. CDR3 nucleotides: TGTGCCAGCAGTTACGGGCGGCCCACCGGGGATACGCAGTATTTT.

The chain carries TRBV30 and TRBJ2-3, with 10 bases fitting TRBD2. Germline CDR1 is GTSNPN and CDR2 is SVGIG (reference sequence). V dropped 3 bases and J dropped 5; count of bases not matched to a gene: 8. The CDR3 loop spans 15 amino acids. CDR3 sequence: CAWRGLAGGEDTQYF. The CDR3, as DNA: TGTGCCTGGAGAGGATTAGCGGGGGGTGAAGATACGCAGTATTTT.

The J gene is TRBJ2-5, the V gene TRBV5-4; the D gene is possibly TRBD1 (7 bases). The CDR3 length is 15 residues. Trimming removed 4 bases from V and 4 bases from J, with 17 bases in between. Germline V gene sequence: CDR1 SGHNT, CDR2 YYREEE (reference sequence). CDR3 sequence: CASSQGGGGRETQYF. Here the CDR3 DNA reads TGTGCCAGCAGCCAGGGGGGAGGCGGAAGAGAGACCCAGTACTTC.

CDR3 sequence (DNA): TGTGCCAGCAGTTGGGGGGTTGGGCGGAGTTCAGATACGCAGTATTTT. Its translation: CASSWGVGRSSDTQYF. The chain recombines TRBV28 with TRBJ2-3; TRBD2 might be the D (6 bases). The CDR3 consists of 16 residues. Trimming shortened V by 4 bases and J by 4 bases, and 18 bases separated the two germline ends. The germline V gene encodes CDR1 MDHEN and CDR2 SYDVKM.

The chain couples TRBV15 to TRBJ2-7; a possible D gene is TRBD1 (5 bases). V was cut by 3 bases and J by 6 bases, with 6 bases left in between. CDR3 length: 11 residues. Germline CDR1 and CDR2: LNHNV and YYDKDF (reference sequence). The CDR3 sequence is CATSRQGEQYF. CDR3 DNA sequence: TGTGCCACCAGCAGGCAGGGCGAGCAGTACTTC.

This clone appeared a few times. The chain recombines TRBV5-6 with TRBJ2-5, with D possibly being TRBD1 or TRBD2 (5 bases each). Germline-derived CDR1 and CDR2 are SGHDT and YYEEEE. The V end lost 4 bases, the J end lost 5 bases, and 15 bases lay between the germline ends. The CDR3 runs to 14 residues. The CDR3 region is CASSRPPGRETQYF. The CDR3 DNA sequence: TGTGCCAGCAGCCGGCCCCCGGGGCGGGAGACCCAGTACTTC.

The chain joins TRBV11-3 to TRBJ2-7; 10 nucleotides line up with TRBD1. The CDR3 is made up of 13 amino acids. From germline, CDR1 is SGHNT and CDR2 YENEEA. V trimming: 11 bases; J trimming: 4 bases; junction bases outside the gene matches: 8. The CDR3 DNA follows: TGTGCCTCTCGGGACAGGGGTATGTACGAGCAGTACTTC. Residues: CASRDRGMYEQYF.

The rearrangement joins TRBV6-5 to TRBJ1-2; TRBD1 aligns across 7 bases. The CDR3 has 14 amino acids. Germline-derived CDR1 and CDR2 are MNHEY and SVGAGI. With V trimmed by 6 bases and J by 4 bases, 8 bases remained unmatched. The CDR3 here is CASSPVGGVYGYTF. DNA for the CDR3: TGTGCCAGCAGCCCCGTAGGGGGCGTCTATGGCTACACCTTC.

V usage is TRBV6-5 and J usage is TRBJ1-6; 10 bases are shared with TRBD1. Germline CDR1 is MNHEY and CDR2 is SVGAGI. Trimming cost V 2 bases and J 9 bases; bases outside gene matches: 4. The CDR3 is 15 amino acids. CDR3 amino acids: CASSYLRDRGSPLHF. The CDR3 nucleotides are TGTGCCAGCAGTTACCTCCGGGACAGGGGTTCACCCCTCCACTTT.

The chain links TRBV13 to TRBJ2-1, with 8 bases that match TRBD1. This CDR3 region has 12 residues. V shed 5 bases, J shed 13 bases, and the junction held 7 bases outside the gene matches. Germline V gene data show CDR1 as PRHDT and CDR2 as FYEKMQ (reference sequence). The CDR3 sequence is CASSPRTGIQFF. In nucleotides, the CDR3 is TGTGCCAGCAGCCCACGGACAGGGATCCAGTTCTTC.

The rearrangement links TRBV6-6 to TRBJ1-1; 10 bases fit TRBD1. V gave up 4 bases and J gave up 3 bases; unmatched junction bases: 5. There are 15 residues in the CDR3. Germline lookup yields CDR1 MNHNY and CDR2 SVGAGI (reference sequence). The CDR3 region has the DNA TGTGCCAGCAGTTGGGGGACAGGGGAGTACACTGAAGCTTTCTTT. The encoded protein is CASSWGTGEYTEAFF.

The chain has TRBV7-6 and TRBJ2-1, with D possibly being TRBD1 (6 bases). CDR3 length equals 11 residues. The V gene lost 5 bases and the J gene lost 10 bases, with 9 bases spanning the gap. Germline V gene lookup returns CDR1 SGHVS and CDR2 FNYEAQ. The CDR3 DNA reads TGTGCCAGCAGCCAGGGGACGGAGCAGTTCTTC. This encodes CASSQGTEQFF.

The chain is built from TRBV11-3 and TRBJ2-7, with D perhaps matching TRBD1 (5 bases). CDR1 and CDR2 (germline): SGHNT, YENEEA. The CDR3 spans 14 residues. V lost 4 bases, J lost 1 base, and 11 bases lay in between. The CDR3 nucleotides are TGTGCCAGCAGCTCAAACGACAGTTCCTACGAGCAGTACTTC. Residues: CASSSNDSSYEQYF.

The V call is TRBV12-5, the J call TRBJ1-1, with a weak D call TRBD1 (5 bases). Trimming stripped 2 bases from V and 4 bases from J, with 8 bases between. Germline values: CDR1 LGHNT, CDR2 FRNRAP. The CDR3 length is 13 residues. DNA of the CDR3: TGTGCTAGTGGTTTGCGGGACGGCACTGAAGCTTTCTTT. Amino acid sequence: CASGLRDGTEAFF.

The chain employs TRBV6-9 and TRBJ1-2; D unclear. Trimming pared 4 bases from V and 6 bases from J, leaving 9 bases between. This CDR3 comprises 12 residues. The germline V gene has CDR1 MNHGY and CDR2 SVAAGI. The CDR3 reads CASSSVIDGYTF. The CDR3 region has the DNA TGTGCCAGCAGTTCAGTTATCGATGGCTACACCTTC.

This clone has a handful of counts. This chain joins TRBV9 and TRBJ2-6; 10 bases are shared with TRBD1. This CDR3 spans 16 amino acids. Per germline, CDR1 SGDLS and CDR2 YYNGEE. After removal of 3 bases from V and 4 bases from J, the junction contained 4 bases not matched to a gene. The CDR3 here is CASSAGQGGGANVLTF. The CDR3 DNA reads as TGTGCCAGCAGCGCCGGACAGGGGGGAGGGGCCAACGTCCTGACTTTC.